The T cell receptor beta chain under discussion was sequenced for a study of cytotoxic CD8 clonotypes in ibrutinib-treated CLL. Findings and caveats of the study: Clonality went higher at ibrutinib response and then dropped back toward baseline at progression.

This clone showed up just a few times. Antigen unknown. Deep sequencing aimed at 1 in 200,000 to 1 in 1 million T cells' resolution. TCRdb keeps only in-frame clones here, not all; method: immunoSEQ multiplex PCR. The sample carries 150,000 to 200,000 clones, approximately 90% recorded once. V lost 1 base to trimming and J lost 4 bases, with 8 bases between them. Germline V gene sequence: CDR1 SGHTS, CDR2 YDEGEE. The CDR3 is made up of 13 amino acids. This sequence originates from a human donor with chronic lymphocytic leukemia. This sequence joins TRBV5-8 and TRBJ1-2; D unresolved. This material consisted of PBMCs, taken at disease progression, from a patient treated with ibrutinib. The DNA of the CDR3 is TGTGCCAGCAGCTTGACCGTTTCCTATGGCTACACCTTC. It encodes CASSLTVSYGYTF. The entire variable domain, with the rest obtained from reference TRBV5-8 and TRBJ1-2, is as follows: EAGVTQSPTHLIKTRGQQATLRCSPISGHTSVYWYQQALGLGLQFLLWYDEGEERNRGNFPPRFSGRQFPNYSSELNVNALELEDSALYLCASSLTVSYGYTFGSGTRLTVV.